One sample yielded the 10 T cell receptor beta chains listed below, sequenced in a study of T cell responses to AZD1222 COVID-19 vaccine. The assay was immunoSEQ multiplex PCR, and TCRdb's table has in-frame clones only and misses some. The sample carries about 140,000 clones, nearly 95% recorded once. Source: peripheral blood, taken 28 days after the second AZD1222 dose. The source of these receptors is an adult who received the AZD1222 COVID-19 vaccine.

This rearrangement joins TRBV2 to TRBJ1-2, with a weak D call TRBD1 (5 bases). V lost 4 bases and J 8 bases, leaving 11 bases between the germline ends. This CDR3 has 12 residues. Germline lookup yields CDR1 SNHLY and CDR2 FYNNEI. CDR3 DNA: TGTGCCAGCAGTGCCCAGGGAGCCGGCTACACCTTC. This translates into CASSAQGAGYTF.

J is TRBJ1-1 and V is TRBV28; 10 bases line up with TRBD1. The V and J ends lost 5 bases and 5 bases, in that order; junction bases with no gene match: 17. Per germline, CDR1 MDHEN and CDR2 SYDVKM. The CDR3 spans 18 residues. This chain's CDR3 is CASSLLPGTGDWGTEAFF. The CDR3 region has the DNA TGTGCCAGCAGTCTCCTCCCCGGGACAGGGGATTGGGGAACTGAAGCTTTCTTT.

Here the CDR3 DNA reads TGCGCCAGCAGCTTGGAGCGACTAGCGGGATCCGAGCAGTACTTC. Protein: CASSLERLAGSEQYF. The chain uses TRBV5-1 and TRBJ2-7; 11 nucleotides line up with TRBD2. Germline trimming cut 0 bases from V and 6 bases from J; bases unmatched to any gene: 5. Germline V lookup: CDR1 SGHRS, CDR2 YFSETQ. This CDR3 region has 15 residues.

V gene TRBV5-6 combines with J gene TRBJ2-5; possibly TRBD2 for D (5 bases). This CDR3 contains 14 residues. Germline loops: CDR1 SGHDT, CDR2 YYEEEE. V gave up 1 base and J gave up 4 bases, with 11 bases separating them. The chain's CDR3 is CASSLSSRGETQYF. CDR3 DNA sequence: TGTGCCAGCAGCTTGAGCTCCCGGGGAGAGACCCAGTACTTC.

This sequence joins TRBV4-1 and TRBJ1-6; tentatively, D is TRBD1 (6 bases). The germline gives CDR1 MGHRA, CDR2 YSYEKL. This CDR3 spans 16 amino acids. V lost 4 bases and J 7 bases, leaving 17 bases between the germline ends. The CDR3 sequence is CASSPRTASINSPLHF. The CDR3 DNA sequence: TGCGCCAGCAGCCCAAGGACAGCTTCAATCAATTCACCCCTCCACTTT.

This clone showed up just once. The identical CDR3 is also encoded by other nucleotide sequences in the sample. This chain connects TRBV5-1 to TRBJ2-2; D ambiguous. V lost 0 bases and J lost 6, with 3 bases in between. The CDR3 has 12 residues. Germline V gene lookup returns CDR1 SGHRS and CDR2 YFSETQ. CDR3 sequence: CASSLVAGELFF. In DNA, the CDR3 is TGCGCCAGCAGCTTGGTCGCCGGGGAGCTGTTTTTT.

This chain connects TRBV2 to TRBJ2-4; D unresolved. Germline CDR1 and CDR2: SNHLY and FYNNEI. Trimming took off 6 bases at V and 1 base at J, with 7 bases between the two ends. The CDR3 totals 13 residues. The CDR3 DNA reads TGTGCCAGCAGGAGGAGTGCCAAAAACATTCAGTACTTC. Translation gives CASRRSAKNIQYF.

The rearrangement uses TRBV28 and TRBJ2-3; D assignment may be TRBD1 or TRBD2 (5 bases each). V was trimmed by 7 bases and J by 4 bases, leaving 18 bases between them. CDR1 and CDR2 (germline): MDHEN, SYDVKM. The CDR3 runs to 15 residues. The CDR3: CASIRDLYIPDTQYF. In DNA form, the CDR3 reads TGTGCCAGCATTCGGGACCTCTATATTCCAGATACGCAGTATTTT.

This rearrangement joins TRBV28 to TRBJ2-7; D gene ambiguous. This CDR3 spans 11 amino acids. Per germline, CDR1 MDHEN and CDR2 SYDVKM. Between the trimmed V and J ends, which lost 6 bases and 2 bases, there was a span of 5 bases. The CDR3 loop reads CASRGTYEQYF. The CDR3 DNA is TGTGCCAGCAGAGGGACCTACGAGCAGTACTTC.

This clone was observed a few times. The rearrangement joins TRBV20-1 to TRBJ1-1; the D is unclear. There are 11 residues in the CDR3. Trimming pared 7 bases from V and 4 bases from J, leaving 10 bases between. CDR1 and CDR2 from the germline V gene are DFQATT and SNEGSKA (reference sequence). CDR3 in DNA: TGCAGTGTGGAGGGAGGCACTGAAGCTTTCTTT. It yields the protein CSVEGGTEAFF.